This entry lists 3 T cell receptor beta chains sequenced from one sample in a study of CD8 T cells in ankylosing spondylitis. Regarding the study as a whole: Apparently characteristic of ankylosing spondylitis blood was a TCR beta motif (eight highly homologous variants).

MiXCR, run by TCRdb on the 5' RACE reads, gives a single entry per CDR3 protein. The sample lists 700,000 to 850,000 distinct CDR3 sequences; around 11% were seen once. The antigens these receptors bind are not known. The sample consisted of blood, either unsorted or a sorted T cell fraction (not recorded which). All receptors come from a male donor with ankylosing spondylitis.

This clonotype was seen many times. The chain carries TRBV12-3 or TRBV12-4 and TRBJ1-1; maybe TRBD1 (5 bases). The CDR3 has 12 residues. Trimming left V 4 bases short and J 3 bases short, with 6 bases between. CDR3 bases: TGTGCCAGCAGTTGGGACTACACTGAAGCTTTCTTT. This sequence encodes CASSWDYTEAFF.

At least ten counts were recorded for this clonotype. The chain carries TRBV4-2 and TRBJ2-7; TRBD1 might be the D (6 bases). Germline CDR1 is LGHNA and CDR2 is YNFKEQ. The CDR3 has 15 residues. V was trimmed by 4 bases and J by 2 bases, leaving 15 bases between them. The CDR3 region is CASSPRWDTAYEQYF. The CDR3 nucleotides are TGTGCCAGCAGCCCGAGATGGGACACCGCCTACGAGCAGTACTTC.

V and J are TRBV7-2 and TRBJ2-7; possible D gene TRBD1, 5 bases. The CDR3 has 15 amino acids. The V end was cut by 5 bases, the J end by 0 bases, with 14 bases between. Germline V gives CDR1 SGHTA, CDR2 FQGNSA. CDR3 nucleotides: TGTGCCAGCAGCCCCCGCGCCAGGGACTCCTACGAGCAGTACTTC. It codes for CASSPRARDSYEQYF.